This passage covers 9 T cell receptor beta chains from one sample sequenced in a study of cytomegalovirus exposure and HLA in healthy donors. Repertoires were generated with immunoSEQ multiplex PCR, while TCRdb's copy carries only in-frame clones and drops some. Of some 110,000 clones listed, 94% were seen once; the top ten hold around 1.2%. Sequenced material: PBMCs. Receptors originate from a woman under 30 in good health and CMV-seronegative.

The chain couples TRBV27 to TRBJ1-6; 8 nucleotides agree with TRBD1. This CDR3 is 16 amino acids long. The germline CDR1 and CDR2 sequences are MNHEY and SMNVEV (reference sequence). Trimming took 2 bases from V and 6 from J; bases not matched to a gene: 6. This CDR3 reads CASSLKGTGFNSPLHF. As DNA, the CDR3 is TGTGCCAGCAGTTTAAAGGGGACAGGATTTAATTCACCCCTCCACTTT.

The DNA for the CDR3 is TGCGCCAGCAGCCAAGAACATGCCACCGGGGAGCTGTTTTTT. Amino acids: CASSQEHATGELFF. V and J are TRBV4-1 and TRBJ2-2; D gene ambiguous. The CDR3 sequence is 14 residues long. The germline V gene has CDR1 MGHRA and CDR2 YSYEKL. The V gene lost 0 bases and the J gene lost 4 bases, with 6 bases spanning the gap.

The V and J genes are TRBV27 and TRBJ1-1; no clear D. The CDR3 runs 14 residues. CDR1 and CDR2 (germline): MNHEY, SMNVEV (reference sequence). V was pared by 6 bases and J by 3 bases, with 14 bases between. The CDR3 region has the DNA TGTGCCAGCAGCCCCAACGGAGAGCACACTGAAGCTTTCTTT. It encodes CASSPNGEHTEAFF.

This CDR3 reads CASAAAGLEQYF. In nucleotides, the CDR3 is TGTGCCAGCGCGGCCGCGGGCCTCGAGCAGTACTTC. The chain carries TRBV7-9 and TRBJ2-7; perhaps TRBD2 as D (5 bases). CDR3 size: 12 residues. From germline, CDR1 is SEHNR and CDR2 FQNEAQ (reference sequence). The V end was cut by 8 bases, the J end by 6 bases, with 14 bases between.

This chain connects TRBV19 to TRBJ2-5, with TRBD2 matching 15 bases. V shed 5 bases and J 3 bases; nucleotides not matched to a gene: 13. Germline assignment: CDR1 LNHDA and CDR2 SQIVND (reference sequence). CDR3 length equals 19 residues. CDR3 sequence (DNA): TGTGCCAGTAGTTCGGCTCGGACTAGCGGGAGGGGCCCGAAAGAGACCCAGTACTTC. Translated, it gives CASSSARTSGRGPKETQYF.

CDR3 residues: CAISGTGSTDTQYF. The CDR3 bases are TGTGCCATCAGCGGGACAGGGAGCACAGATACGCAGTATTTT. The genes are TRBV10-3 and TRBJ2-3; 9 bases match TRBD1. The V gene's germline CDR1 is ENHRY and CDR2 SYGVKD. The CDR3 has 14 residues. The ends lost 6 bases at V and 0 bases at J; junction bases unmatched: 1.

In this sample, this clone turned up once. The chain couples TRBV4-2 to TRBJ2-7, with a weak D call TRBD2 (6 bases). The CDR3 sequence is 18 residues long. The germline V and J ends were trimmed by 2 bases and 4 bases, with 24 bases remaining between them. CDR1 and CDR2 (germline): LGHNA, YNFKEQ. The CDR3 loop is CASSQTTPSSGIFYEQYF. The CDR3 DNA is TGTGCCAGCAGCCAAACTACCCCCAGTAGCGGTATTTTTTACGAGCAGTACTTC.

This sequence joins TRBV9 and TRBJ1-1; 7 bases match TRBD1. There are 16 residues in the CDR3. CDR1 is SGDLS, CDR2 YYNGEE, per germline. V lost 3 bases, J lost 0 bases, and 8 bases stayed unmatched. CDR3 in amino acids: CASSAQTGLVNTEAFF. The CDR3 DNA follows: TGTGCCAGCAGCGCTCAGACAGGGTTGGTGAACACTGAAGCTTTCTTT.

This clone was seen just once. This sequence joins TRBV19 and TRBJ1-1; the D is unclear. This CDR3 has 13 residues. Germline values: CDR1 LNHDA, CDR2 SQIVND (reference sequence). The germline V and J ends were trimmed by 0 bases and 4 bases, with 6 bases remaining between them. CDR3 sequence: CASSIDHSTEAFF. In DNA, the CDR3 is TGTGCCAGTAGTATAGATCATAGCACTGAAGCTTTCTTT.